Each of the 25 T cell receptor beta chains below was sequenced from the same sample in a study of blood T cells in healthy people across ages (dated by TCRdb to between 2015 and 2017). The receptor library was made with 5' RACE. Sequencing instrument: Illumina HiSeq 2500. A second PCR of roughly 7 to 11 cycles was performed with a sample-barcoded 5' primer and a J-beta primer mix. TCRdb cleaned the public reads at Q25 with fastp, built clones with MiXCR and kept in-frame beta chains. Every CDR3 protein is listed once, alongside the most common genes and DNA of its rows. For this sample there are some 290,000 distinct CDR3 sequences; 25% to 30% appear just once. The top ten clones comprise roughly 28% of the sample. The specimen was blood. The receptors originated from a woman aged 65 to 85 in good health.

The rearrangement links TRBV27 to TRBJ2-1; 10 bases align to TRBD2. Looked up from germline, CDR1 is MNHEY and CDR2 is SMNVEV (reference sequence). With 5 bases clipped from V and 7 bases from J, the junction kept 11 bases outside the gene matches. This CDR3 is 16 amino acids long. DNA for the CDR3: TGTGCCAGCAGTCTACAGGTAGCGGGAGGACTAAATGAGCAGTTCTTC. Translating it yields CASSLQVAGGLNEQFF.

As to this clonotype: One end of the junction is discordant with germline, which a read error may explain. The chain recombines TRBV28 with TRBJ2-1; a possible D gene is TRBD2 (5 bases). In germline, CDR1 is MDHEN, CDR2 SYDVKM. The CDR3 is 15 amino acids. CDR3 sequence: CAGSSPTRVDHEQFF. The CDR3 bases are TGTGCCGGCAGTTCCCCCACTAGAGTTGACCATGAGCAGTTCTTC.

This clonotype was seen repeatedly, ten times or more. The chain employs TRBV11-3 and TRBJ2-7; the match to TRBD2 covers 10 bases. This CDR3 has 23 residues. Germline values: CDR1 SGHNT, CDR2 YENEEA. V lost 5 bases, J lost 3 bases, and 31 bases stayed unmatched. The CDR3 sequence is CASSRGYRGNFLAGESLFYEQYF. The CDR3 coding sequence is TGTGCCAGCAGCCGGGGATACAGGGGAAATTTTCTAGCGGGAGAGTCCCTATTCTACGAGCAGTACTTC.

J is TRBJ2-5 and V is TRBV7-2; D unresolved. The better agreement between TRBJ2-1 and the DNA end casts doubt on the J call. This CDR3 spans 12 amino acids. Germline V gives CDR1 SGHTA, CDR2 FQGNSA. This CDR3 reads CASSLRIGEQFF. Written as DNA, the CDR3 is TGTGCCAGCAGCTTAAGGATTGGGGAGCAGTTCTTC.

The rearrangement joins TRBV20-1 to TRBJ1-3; D call uncertain. This CDR3 is 14 amino acids long. V was trimmed by 6 bases and J by 0 bases, leaving 12 bases between them. Germline CDR1 reads DFQATT; CDR2 reads SNEGSKA (reference sequence). CDR3 bases: TGCAGTGCGCCCGCAAAGAGCTCTGGAAACACCATATATTTT. Translated, it gives CSAPAKSSGNTIYF.

Concerning this clonotype: Possible read error: a much larger clone is one base away. The chain links TRBV14 to TRBJ2-7; a weak D match, TRBD1 (5 bases). Germline V gene data show CDR1 as SGHDN and CDR2 as FVKESK. This CDR3 contains 12 residues. The CDR3 nucleotides are TGTGCCGGCAGCCAAGACAGTCCCGAGCAGTACTTC. Its translation: CAGSQDSPEQYF.

The rearrangement links TRBV3-1 to TRBJ2-5; 8 positions agree with TRBD2. Per germline, CDR1 LGHDT and CDR2 YNNKEL (reference sequence). Trimming at V came to 5 bases and at J to 6 bases, leaving 8 bases not matched to a gene. The CDR3 is made up of 14 amino acids. The CDR3 loop reads CASSAGTSVKTQYF. DNA of the CDR3: TGTGCCAGCAGCGCCGGGACTAGTGTAAAGACCCAGTACTTC.

The chain carries TRBV29-1 and TRBJ2-5, with 8 bases matching TRBD1. The J call could be wrong; TRBJ2-7 is a better fit for the DNA end. CDR3 size: 12 residues. Germline V gives CDR1 SQVTM, CDR2 ANQGSEA. In DNA, the CDR3 is TGCAGCGGTGGACAGGGAAACTACGAGCAGTACTTC. Amino acids: CSGGQGNYEQYF.

This clonotype was seen once. The chain recombines TRBV24-1 with TRBJ1-2, with D perhaps TRBD1 (6 bases). The V gene lost 5 bases and the J gene lost 6 bases, with 9 bases spanning the gap. The germline CDR1 and CDR2 sequences are KGHDR and SFDVKD. The CDR3 runs 12 residues. The CDR3 spells CATSGAGDGYTF. For the CDR3, the DNA is TGTGCCACCAGTGGTGCAGGGGATGGCTACACCTTC.

The V gene is TRBV20-1, the J gene TRBJ1-4; a weak D match, TRBD1 (5 bases). V gave up 2 bases and J gave up 4 bases, with 23 bases separating them. Germline-derived CDR1 and CDR2 are DFQATT and SNEGSKA (reference sequence). This CDR3 has 18 amino acids. For the CDR3, the DNA is TGCAGTGCTAGACCATTGTCAGGGACCGCCAGGAATAATGAAAAACTGTTTTTT. As protein: CSARPLSGTARNNEKLFF.

Concerning this clonotype: Relative to the germline gene, one junction end is altered; a read error may explain this. The rearrangement links TRBV28 to TRBJ1-3; 9 bases align to TRBD1. This CDR3 is 19 amino acids long. Germline CDR1 reads MDHEN; CDR2 reads SYDVKM. CDR3 nucleotides: TGTGCCAGCAGTGGAAGACCGGGACAGGGCGTATACTCTGGAAACACCATATACTTT. Protein product: CASSGRPGQGVYSGNTIYF.

This clonotype was found a few times. CDR3 residues: CASSLAGGLTYEQYF. The CDR3 DNA is TGTGCCAGCAGCTTAGCTGGGGGCCTGACCTACGAGCAGTACTTC. The chain joins TRBV7-2 to TRBJ2-7; D may be TRBD1 (6 bases). CDR3 length equals 15 residues. The germline gives CDR1 SGHTA, CDR2 FQGNSA. Trimming pared 0 bases from V and 2 bases from J, leaving 11 bases between.

This clonotype turned up a few times. The chain uses TRBV20-1 and TRBJ2-7; 12 bases line up with TRBD1. The CDR3 loop spans 15 amino acids. The V gene end was trimmed by 5 bases and the J gene end by 4 bases; junction bases not matched to a gene: 9. Germline V gene sequence: CDR1 DFQATT, CDR2 SNEGSKA (reference sequence). DNA for the CDR3: TGCAGTGCTGGGACTCCGGGACAGGGGGCATACGAGCAGTACTTC. This translates into CSAGTPGQGAYEQYF.

The chain recombines TRBV10-3 with TRBJ2-1; 15 positions agree with TRBD2. From germline, CDR1 is ENHRY and CDR2 SYGVKD. The CDR3 runs to 21 residues. The V segment lost 2 bases and the J segment 2 bases; nucleotides outside the gene matches: 13. The CDR3 spells CAISETTGLAGGIGPYNEQFF. CDR3 coding DNA: TGTGCCATCAGTGAGACGACGGGACTAGCGGGAGGTATAGGCCCCTACAATGAGCAGTTCTTC.

The chain uses TRBV12-3 or TRBV12-4 and TRBJ1-1; weak D call: TRBD1 (5 bases). V was trimmed by 1 base and J by 9 bases, leaving 15 bases between them. This CDR3 has 14 amino acids. The CDR3 bases are TGTGCCAGCAGTTTAGACAGGCCTAGGCCCCAAGCTTTCTTT. It is translated as CASSLDRPRPQAFF.

This chain uses TRBV28 with TRBJ1-4; 7 bases match TRBD1. Germline loops: CDR1 MDHEN, CDR2 SYDVKM. V gave up 8 bases and J gave up 7 bases; unmatched junction bases: 10. This CDR3 comprises 14 residues. CDR3 region: CASVPGGAGEKLFF. CDR3 DNA sequence: TGTGCCAGCGTCCCAGGGGGGGCGGGTGAAAAACTGTTTTTT. Full variable domain (missing parts from reference TRBV28 and TRBJ1-4): DVKVTQSSRYLVKRTGEKVFLECVQDMDHENMFWYRQDPGLGLRLIYFSYDVKMKEKGDIPEGYSVSREKKERFSLILESASTNQTSMYLCASVPGGAGEKLFFGSGTQLSVL.

Turning to this clonotype: A much larger clone lies a single base off, so this may be a read error. The chain couples TRBV11-2 to TRBJ2-2; D may be TRBD1 (5 bases). The germline V gene has CDR1 SGHAT and CDR2 FQNNGV. There are 14 residues in the CDR3. The CDR3 region is CAGSLGEGLGELFF. In DNA form, the CDR3 reads TGTGCCGGCAGCTTAGGGGAAGGTCTCGGGGAGCTGTTTTTT.

In this sample, this clonotype turned up many times. The chain is built from TRBV20-1 and TRBJ2-5; 11 positions agree with TRBD2. The CDR3 is 14 residues long. Unmatched junction bases numbered 7, after V lost 6 bases and J lost 4 bases. Germline V lookup: CDR1 DFQATT, CDR2 SNEGSKA (reference sequence). The CDR3 DNA is TGCAGTGCCGTCACTAGCGGGAGTGGAGAGACCCAGTACTTC. Translating gives CSAVTSGSGETQYF.

This clonotype was seen a few times. This chain links TRBV5-1 with TRBJ2-4; TRBD2 might be the D (6 bases). This CDR3 contains 15 residues. V lost 0 bases, J lost 2 bases, and 9 bases lay in between. CDR1 and CDR2 from the germline V gene are SGHRS and YFSETQ. Written as DNA, the CDR3 is TGCGCCAGCAGCTTGGAGGCGGGATCCAAAAACATTCAGTACTTC. This sequence encodes CASSLEAGSKNIQYF. The full variable domain, in which reference TRBV5-1 and TRBJ2-4 provide the parts outside the CDR3, is KAGVTQTPRYLIKTRGQQVTLSCSPISGHRSVSWYQQTPGQGLQFLFEYFSETQRNKGNFPGRFSGRQFSNSRSEMNVSTLELGDSALYLCASSLEAGSKNIQYFGAGTRLSVL.

V is TRBV20-1 and J is TRBJ2-1, with D unclear. This CDR3 is 15 amino acids long. V dropped 6 bases and J dropped 0 bases, with 15 bases sitting between them. Germline V gene sequence: CDR1 DFQATT, CDR2 SNEGSKA (reference sequence). The chain's CDR3 is CSAPPGLSSYNEQFF. CDR3 in DNA: TGCAGTGCCCCCCCGGGCCTCAGCTCCTACAATGAGCAGTTCTTC.

The chain uses TRBV12-3 or TRBV12-4 and TRBJ1-5; TRBD1 might be the D (5 bases). CDR3 length: 17 residues. The V end lost 0 bases, the J end lost 1 base, and 13 bases lay between the germline ends. The CDR3 region is CASSLALGRASNQPQHF. The CDR3 DNA is TGTGCCAGCAGTTTAGCGCTAGGCAGGGCCAGCAATCAGCCCCAGCATTTT.

This clonotype was found a few times. The chain combines TRBV6-2 or TRBV6-3 with TRBJ2-1; 10 bases line up with TRBD2. The CDR3 totals 16 residues. The J segment lost 7 bases and the V segment lost 0 bases, leaving 6 bases of the junction unmatched. Germline CDR1 MNHEY, CDR2 SVGEGT. The CDR3 DNA is TGTGCCAGCAGTTACTCGAGGCTAGCGGGAGAAAATGAGCAGTTCTTC. Amino acid sequence: CASSYSRLAGENEQFF.

In its sample, this clonotype was seen many times. The chain employs TRBV10-2 and TRBJ2-4; 7 positions agree with TRBD2. Germline values: CDR1 WSHSY, CDR2 SAAADI. This CDR3 has 13 amino acids. The V segment lost 4 bases and the J segment 6 bases; nucleotides outside the gene matches: 3. The CDR3 DNA follows: TGCGCCAGCAGTGTTGGGAGGGGAAACATTCAGTACTTC. Translated, it gives CASSVGRGNIQYF.

J is TRBJ2-3 and V is TRBV12-3 or TRBV12-4, with 13 bases matching TRBD2. This CDR3 spans 15 amino acids. Trimming removed 4 bases from V and 5 bases from J; junction bases left unmatched: 3. The CDR3 nucleotides read TGTGCCAGCAGTTCGACTAGCGGGAGGATAGATACGCAGTATTTT. Translated, it gives CASSSTSGRIDTQYF.

This clonotype was recorded at least ten times. This sequence joins TRBV5-1 and TRBJ2-7, with D tentatively TRBD2 (5 bases). V lost 2 bases to trimming and J lost 4 bases, with 13 bases between them. The CDR3 extends over 14 amino acids. Germline V lookup: CDR1 SGHRS, CDR2 YFSETQ. CDR3 in amino acids: CASSFEGNGYEQYF. CDR3 DNA sequence: TGCGCCAGCAGCTTTGAGGGAAACGGTTACGAGCAGTACTTC.